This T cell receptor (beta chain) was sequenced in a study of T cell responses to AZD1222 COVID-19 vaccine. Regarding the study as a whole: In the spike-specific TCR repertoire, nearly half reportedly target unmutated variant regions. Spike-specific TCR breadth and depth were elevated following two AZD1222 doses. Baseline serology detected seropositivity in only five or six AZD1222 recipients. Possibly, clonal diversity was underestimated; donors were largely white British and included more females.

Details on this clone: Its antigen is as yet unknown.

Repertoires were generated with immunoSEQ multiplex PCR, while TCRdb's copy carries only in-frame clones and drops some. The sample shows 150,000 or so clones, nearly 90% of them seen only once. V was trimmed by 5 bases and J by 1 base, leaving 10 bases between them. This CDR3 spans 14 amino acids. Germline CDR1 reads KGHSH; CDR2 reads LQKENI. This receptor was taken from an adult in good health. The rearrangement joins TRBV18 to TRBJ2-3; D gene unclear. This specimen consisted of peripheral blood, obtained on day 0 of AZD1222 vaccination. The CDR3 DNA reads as TGTGCCAGCTCATCAACGAGTGGCACAGATACGCAGTATTTT. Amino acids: CASSSTSGTDTQYF.